This entry lists 5 T cell receptor beta chains sequenced from one sample in a study of chemoradiotherapy in HPV16-positive cancers. Method: immunoSEQ multiplex PCR; TCRdb's copy keeps in-frame clones and lacks some. Of over 10,000 clones listed, around three quarters are singletons. Sampling was performed from a patient who underwent chemoradiotherapy. These receptors were collected from a human donor with HPV-associated anogenital cancer.

This clone has only a few counts. V gene TRBV5-1 combines with J gene TRBJ2-6; D gene unclear. The germline gives CDR1 SGHRS, CDR2 YFSETQ. V was shortened by 2 bases and J by 0 bases, with 3 bases between the two germline ends. The CDR3 is 14 residues long. The CDR3 is CASSFSSGANVLTF. The CDR3 nucleotides read TGCGCCAGCAGCTTCAGCTCTGGGGCCAACGTCCTGACTTTC.

This clone appeared a few times. The chain links TRBV4-2 to TRBJ1-2; weak D call: TRBD1 (5 bases). Trimming shortened V by 1 base and J by 8 bases, and 14 bases separated the two germline ends. CDR1 and CDR2 from the germline V gene are LGHNA and YNFKEQ. This CDR3 has 14 residues. CDR3 protein: CASSQGPDKAGYTF. For the CDR3, the DNA is TGTGCCAGCAGCCAAGGCCCGGACAAGGCGGGCTACACCTTC.

The chain combines TRBV7-2 with TRBJ2-7; D gene unclear. CDR1 is SGHTA and CDR2 is FQGNSA in the germline V gene. There are 13 residues in the CDR3. V lost 5 bases and J 6 bases, leaving 14 bases between the germline ends. The CDR3 is CASSDRVLAEQYF. As DNA, the CDR3 is TGTGCCAGCAGCGACCGTGTACTTGCCGAGCAGTACTTC.

This sequence joins TRBV11-3 and TRBJ1-1; D perhaps matches TRBD1 (5 bases). Trimming took off 5 bases at V and 0 bases at J, with 7 bases between the two ends. The CDR3 extends over 13 amino acids. Germline loops: CDR1 SGHNT, CDR2 YENEEA. The CDR3 region is CASSQTVNTEAFF. CDR3 coding DNA: TGTGCCAGCAGCCAGACAGTGAACACTGAAGCTTTCTTT.

This clone has a single count. The chain employs TRBV21-1 and TRBJ1-5; TRBD1, the D gene given by the table, was not confirmed from the DNA. TRBV21-1 is shown as a pseudogene. The CDR3 runs 17 residues. The CDR3 loop reads CASGYRATNSNYQPQHF. The CDR3 DNA sequence: TGTGCCAGCGGTTACAGGGCAACGAACTCTAATTATCAGCCCCAGCATTTT.